Listed below are T cell receptor beta chains from one sample, sequenced in a study of blood T cell repertoires in COVID-19. Measured with immunoSEQ multiplex PCR; TCRdb has only the in-frame clones, and not every one. The data hold about 120,000 clones, with 85% to 90% observed a single time. The sequencing sample was made of peripheral blood. These receptors were collected from a man between 65 and 80 years old with active or convalescent COVID-19. The CDR3 runs from the conserved cysteine through the conserved F or W. Each record gives: J gene, D gene, clone size, V gene, CDR3 DNA, CDR3 protein. A D gene is named only where the DNA matches it firmly. Only part of the rows carry a size: once, few, many, or a class if the clone is expanded.

TRBJ1-4,TRBD1,NA,TRBV27,TGTGCCAGCAGTTTTAACAGGGGGCATGAAAAACTGTTTTTT,CASSFNRGHEKLFF
TRBJ2-7,TRBD2,NA,TRBV5-6,TGTGCCAGCAGCTTGACCGGGACTAGTCGTTACGAGCAGTACTTC,CASSLTGTSRYEQYF
TRBJ1-4,NA,NA,TRBV28,TGTGCCAGCAGTTTGTGGCTCGGGGGGAAGGATGAAAAACTGTTTTTT,CASSLWLGGKDEKLFF
TRBJ2-1,TRBD2,NA,TRBV5-1,TGCGCCAGCAGCTTGGGGGTAGCTAGCGGGAGGGGTGAGCAGTTCTTC,CASSLGVASGRGEQFF
TRBJ2-7,NA,NA,TRBV28,TGTGCCAGCGCCCCCCTTTGGGGAGGAACCTACGAGCAGTACTTC,CASAPLWGGTYEQYF
TRBJ2-1,TRBD2,NA,TRBV7-8,TGTGCCAGCAATCAGGGACTAGCGAACAATGAGCAGTTCTTC,CASNQGLANNEQFF
TRBJ1-2,NA,NA,TRBV24-1,TGTGCCACCAGTGCGGAGGGGAACTATGGCTACACCTTC,CATSAEGNYGYTF
TRBJ1-2,NA,NA,TRBV29-1,TGCAGCGTTTACGCGGATGGCTACACCTTC,CSVYADGYTF
TRBJ2-1,NA,few,TRBV28,TGTGCCAGCAGGGCCCTTAGCGGTAACTACAATGAGCAGTTCTTC,CASRALSGNYNEQFF
TRBJ2-2,TRBD2,NA,TRBV6-5,TGTGCCAGCAGAACGCGGGAGGGCCAGTTCGGGGAGCTGTTTTTT,CASRTREGQFGELFF
TRBJ1-4,NA,NA,TRBV5-4,TGTGCCAGCAGCGCGGGCCTGGGGTTTGAAAAACTGTTTTTT,CASSAGLGFEKLFF
TRBJ2-7,NA,NA,TRBV6-1,TGTGCCAGCAGTGAACAAGGCAGGGGGCAGTACTTC,CASSEQGRGQYF
TRBJ2-1,TRBD1,NA,TRBV28,TGTGCCAGCAGTTTATCAGGGGGCGATGAGCAGTTCTTC,CASSLSGGDEQFF
TRBJ2-1,TRBD2,NA,TRBV5-1,TGCGCCAGCAGCCGAACGGGACTACGCTGGAACAATGAGCAGTTCTTC,CASSRTGLRWNNEQFF
TRBJ2-7,NA,NA,TRBV15,TGTGCCACCAGCAGGGACTACATCTCCTACGAGCAGTACTTC,CATSRDYISYEQYF
TRBJ1-1,NA,NA,TRBV4-2,TGTGCCAGCAGCCTTAAGGGGGGGACTGAAGCTTTCTTT,CASSLKGGTEAFF
TRBJ1-2,NA,NA,TRBV7-2,TGTGCCAGCAGCTCCACGGGGGGTCCATTAGGCTACACCTTC,CASSSTGGPLGYTF
TRBJ2-7,NA,NA,TRBV27,TGTGCCAGCAGCCCCCACCTGGCAGGGGAAGCGTACGAGCAGTACTTC,CASSPHLAGEAYEQYF
TRBJ2-2,TRBD2,NA,TRBV6-1,TGTGCCAGCAGTGAAGGGGGACTAGCGGGAGTCGCCGGGGAGCTGTTTTTT,CASSEGGLAGVAGELFF
TRBJ2-2,TRBD2,NA,TRBV25-1,TGTGCCAGCAGTGAATTGAGTAGCGGGGCAAACACCGGGGAGCTGTTTTTT,CASSELSSGANTGELFF
TRBJ1-1,NA,NA,TRBV7-9,TGTGCCAGCAGCCGGACAGTGAACACTGAAGCTTTCTTT,CASSRTVNTEAFF
TRBJ1-1,NA,NA,TRBV2,TGTGCCAGCCGCAGGGGCACTGAAGCTTTCTTT,CASRRGTEAFF
TRBJ2-5,TRBD1,NA,TRBV10-3,TGTGCCATGGGGGACAGTAAAGAGACCCAGTACTTC,CAMGDSKETQYF
TRBJ1-4,NA,NA,TRBV7-9,TGTGCCAGCAGCTTAGCGACAGGTGCAACTAATGAAAAACTGTTTTTT,CASSLATGATNEKLFF
TRBJ2-7,TRBD1,NA,TRBV23-1,TGCGCCAGCAGTCACCCGCTGGGACAGACCTACGAGCAGTACTTC,CASSHPLGQTYEQYF
TRBJ2-5,NA,once,TRBV3-1/TRBV3-2,TGTGCCAGCAGCCCTACCTACCAAGAGACCCAGTACTTC,CASSPTYQETQYF
TRBJ2-3,NA,NA,TRBV9,TGTGCCAGCAGCGTAGGGGACACGTACACAGATACGCAGTATTTT,CASSVGDTYTDTQYF
TRBJ2-2,NA,few,TRBV14,TGTGCCAGCAGCGCTGGGAGGTACACCGGGGAGCTGTTTTTT,CASSAGRYTGELFF
TRBJ1-2,TRBD1,NA,TRBV9,TGTGCCAGCAGCGGATCCCGGGACAGGGCCTTCTTTAACTATGGCTACACCTTC,CASSGSRDRAFFNYGYTF
TRBJ2-1,TRBD2,NA,TRBV5-1,TGCGCCAGCAGCTTGGTTTCACTAGCGGGAGTGAAGAGCTCCTACAATGAGCAGTTCTTC,CASSLVSLAGVKSSYNEQFF
TRBJ2-7,NA,NA,TRBV28,TGTGCCAGCATGGGGTGGGGCAGTATCTACGAGCAGTACTTC,CASMGWGSIYEQYF
TRBJ1-1,TRBD1,NA,TRBV11-3,TGTGCCAGCAGCTTGCAGGGGGGTGAGACTGAAGCTTTCTTT,CASSLQGGETEAFF
TRBJ2-1,TRBD2,NA,TRBV27,TGTGCCAGCAGTCCTCGTAGGGTGGGGAGCGGGAGCCCCTACAATGAGCAGTTCTTC,CASSPRRVGSGSPYNEQFF
TRBJ2-1,TRBD2,once,TRBV27,TGTGCCAGCAGTCCCCCCGTCCACGGACTAGCGGAATACAATGAGCAGTTCTTC,CASSPPVHGLAEYNEQFF
TRBJ1-5,NA,NA,TRBV7-9,TGTGCCAGCAGCTTAGGAAGGGGGAATATCAATCAGCCCCAGCATTTT,CASSLGRGNINQPQHF
TRBJ2-1,TRBD2,NA,TRBV10-3,TGTGCCACCAATCGCCCGGGGACTAGCGGGAGGGCCGTGAATGAGCAGTTCTTC,CATNRPGTSGRAVNEQFF
TRBJ2-7,TRBD2,NA,TRBV6-5,TGTGCCAGCAGACGAGCGGGAGGGCAATCCTACGAGCAGTACTTC,CASRRAGGQSYEQYF
TRBJ2-7,TRBD2,once,TRBV11-2,TGTGCCAGCAGCTTAGAGGCTAGCGGGGATTACGAGCAGTACTTC,CASSLEASGDYEQYF
TRBJ2-7,TRBD2,NA,TRBV30,TGTGCCTCGGTCCCGCGGGGGGCCTACGAGCAGTACTTC,CASVPRGAYEQYF
TRBJ1-1,NA,NA,TRBV30,TGTGCCTGGAGTGGACAGAGTGAAGCTTTCTTT,CAWSGQSEAFF
TRBJ1-1,TRBD1,few,TRBV10-3,TGTGCCATCAGCCTCGGGACAGGGCTGGGAACTGAAGCTTTCTTT,CAISLGTGLGTEAFF
TRBJ2-1,TRBD1,once,TRBV30,TGTGCCTGGAGTAACAGGGGATGGAATGAGCAGTTCTTC,CAWSNRGWNEQFF
TRBJ1-1,NA,NA,TRBV7-8,TGTGCCAGCAGCTTAGGAGGGGGTGGCACTGAAGCTTTCTTT,CASSLGGGGTEAFF
TRBJ2-1,TRBD1,NA,TRBV7-9,TGTGCCAGCAGCTCACAGCCGGGACAGAGCAATGAGCAGTTCTTC,CASSSQPGQSNEQFF
TRBJ2-5,TRBD1,NA,TRBV4-1,TGCGCCAGCAGCCAACTCGACGGGACAGGGATCGGGGAGACCCAGTACTTC,CASSQLDGTGIGETQYF
TRBJ2-7,NA,NA,TRBV11-2,TGTGCCAGCAGCTTAGGACAGTTCACCTACGAGCAGTACTTC,CASSLGQFTYEQYF
TRBJ1-1,NA,NA,TRBV6-5,TGTGCCAGCAGTTACTCGCGACAGACCACTGAAGCTTTCTTT,CASSYSRQTTEAFF
TRBJ2-6,NA,NA,TRBV19,TGTGCCAGTAGTTACCAAACTGCGGGGGCCAACGTCCTGACTTTC,CASSYQTAGANVLTF
TRBJ2-3,NA,NA,TRBV21-1,TGTGCCAGCAGCAATGAATGGGTACAGTGCACAGATACGCAGTATTTT,CASSNEWVQCTDTQYF
TRBJ1-6,TRBD1,few,TRBV2,TGTGCCAGCAGTAGGCGGACAGGAGACTCACCCCTCCACTTT,CASSRRTGDSPLHF
TRBJ1-4,NA,NA,TRBV28,TGTGCCAGCAGTTTATTGGAGACAGCTAATGAAAAACTGTTTTTT,CASSLLETANEKLFF
TRBJ2-1,NA,NA,TRBV10-3,TGTGCCATCCCTTCTAAGAATTACGAGCAGTTCTTC,CAIPSKNYEQFF
TRBJ2-5,TRBD1,NA,TRBV30,TGTGCCTGGACAGGGGGTGGGGGTTTAGAGACCCAGTACTTC,CAWTGGGGLETQYF
TRBJ2-2,NA,NA,TRBV9,TGTGCCAGCAGGGTAGGGGAAGGGGTAAACACCGGGGAGCTGTTTTTT,CASRVGEGVNTGELFF
TRBJ1-4,NA,once,TRBV5-1,TGCGCCAGCAGCCCCCGCGGCGGGGGGGAAAAACTGTTTTTT,CASSPRGGGEKLFF
TRBJ2-1,TRBD1,NA,TRBV3-1/TRBV3-2,TGTGCCAGCAGCTTAACTCCGGGACAGGGGGCCTCTGAGCAGTTCTTC,CASSLTPGQGASEQFF
TRBJ2-3,TRBD2,NA,TRBV10-3,TGTGCCATCAGTGGGACTAGCGGGATGAGCACAGATACGCAGTATTTT,CAISGTSGMSTDTQYF